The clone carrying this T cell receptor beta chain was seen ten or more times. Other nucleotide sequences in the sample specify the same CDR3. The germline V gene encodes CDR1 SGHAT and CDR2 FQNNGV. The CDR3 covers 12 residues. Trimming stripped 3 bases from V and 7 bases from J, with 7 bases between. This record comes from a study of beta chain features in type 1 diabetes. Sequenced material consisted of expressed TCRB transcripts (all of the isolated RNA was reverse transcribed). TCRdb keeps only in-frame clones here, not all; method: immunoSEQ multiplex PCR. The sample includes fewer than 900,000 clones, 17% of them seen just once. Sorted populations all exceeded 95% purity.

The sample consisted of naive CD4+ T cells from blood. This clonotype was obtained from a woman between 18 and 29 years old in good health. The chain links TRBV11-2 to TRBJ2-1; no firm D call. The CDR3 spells CASSLWGNEQFF. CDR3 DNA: TGTGCCAGCAGCTTGTGGGGAAATGAGCAGTTCTTC.